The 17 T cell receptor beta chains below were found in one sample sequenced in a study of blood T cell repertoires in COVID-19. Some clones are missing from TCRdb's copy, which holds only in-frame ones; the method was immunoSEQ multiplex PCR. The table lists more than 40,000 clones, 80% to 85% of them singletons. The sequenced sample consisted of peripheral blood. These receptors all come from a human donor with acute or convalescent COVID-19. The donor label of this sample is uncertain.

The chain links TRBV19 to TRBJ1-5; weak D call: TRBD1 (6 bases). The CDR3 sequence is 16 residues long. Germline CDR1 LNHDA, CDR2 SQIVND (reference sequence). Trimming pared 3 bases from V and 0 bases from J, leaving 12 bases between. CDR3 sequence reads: CASSILGGVSNQPQHF. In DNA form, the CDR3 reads TGTGCCAGTAGTATCCTAGGGGGTGTTAGCAATCAGCCCCAGCATTTT.

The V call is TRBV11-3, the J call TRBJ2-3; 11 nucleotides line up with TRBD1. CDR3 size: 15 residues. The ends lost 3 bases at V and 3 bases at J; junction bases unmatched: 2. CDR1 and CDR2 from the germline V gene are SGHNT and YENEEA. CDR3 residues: CASSFRDRGTDTQYF. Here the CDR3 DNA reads TGTGCCAGCAGCTTCCGGGACAGGGGGACAGATACGCAGTATTTT.

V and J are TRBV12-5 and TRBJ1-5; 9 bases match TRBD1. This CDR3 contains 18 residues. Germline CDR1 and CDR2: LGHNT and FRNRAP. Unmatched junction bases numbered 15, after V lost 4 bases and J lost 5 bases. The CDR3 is CASGSPDRDRAKHQPQHF. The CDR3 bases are TGTGCTAGTGGTTCCCCCGACCGGGACAGGGCTAAACATCAGCCCCAGCATTTT.

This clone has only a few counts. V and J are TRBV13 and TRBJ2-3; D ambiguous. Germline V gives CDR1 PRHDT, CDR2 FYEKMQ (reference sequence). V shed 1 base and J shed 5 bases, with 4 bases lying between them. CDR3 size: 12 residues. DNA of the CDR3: TGTGCCAGCAGCTTAGTAATAGATACGCAGTATTTT. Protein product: CASSLVIDTQYF.

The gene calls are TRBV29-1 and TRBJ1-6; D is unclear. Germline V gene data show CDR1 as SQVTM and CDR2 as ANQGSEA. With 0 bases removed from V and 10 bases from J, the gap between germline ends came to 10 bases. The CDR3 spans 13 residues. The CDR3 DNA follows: TGCAGCGTTGAAGAAGTCGGAGGGTCACCCCTCCACTTT. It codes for CSVEEVGGSPLHF.

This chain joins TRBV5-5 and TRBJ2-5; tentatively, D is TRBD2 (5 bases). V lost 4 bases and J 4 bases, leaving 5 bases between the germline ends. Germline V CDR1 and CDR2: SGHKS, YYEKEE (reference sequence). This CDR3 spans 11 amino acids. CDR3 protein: CASSRGETQYF. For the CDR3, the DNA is TGTGCCAGCAGCCGGGGAGAGACCCAGTACTTC.

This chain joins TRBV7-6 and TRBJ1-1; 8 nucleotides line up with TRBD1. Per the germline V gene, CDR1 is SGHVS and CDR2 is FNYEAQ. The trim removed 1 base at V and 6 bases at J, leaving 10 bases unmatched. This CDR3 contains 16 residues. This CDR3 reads CASSLGELTGVPEAFF. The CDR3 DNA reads TGTGCCAGCAGCTTAGGGGAACTGACAGGGGTCCCTGAAGCTTTCTTT.

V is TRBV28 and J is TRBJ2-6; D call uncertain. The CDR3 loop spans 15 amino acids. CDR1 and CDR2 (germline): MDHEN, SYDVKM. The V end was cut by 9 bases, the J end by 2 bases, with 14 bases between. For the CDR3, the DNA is TGTGCCAGTTCGCCCGCAGGTGCTGGGGCCAACGTCCTGACTTTC. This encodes CASSPAGAGANVLTF.

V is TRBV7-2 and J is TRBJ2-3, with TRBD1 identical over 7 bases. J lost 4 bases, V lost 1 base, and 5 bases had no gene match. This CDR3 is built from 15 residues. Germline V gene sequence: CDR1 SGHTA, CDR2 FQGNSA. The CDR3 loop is CASSLVGGRADTQYF. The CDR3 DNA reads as TGTGCCAGCAGCTTAGTAGGGGGCCGGGCAGATACGCAGTATTTT.

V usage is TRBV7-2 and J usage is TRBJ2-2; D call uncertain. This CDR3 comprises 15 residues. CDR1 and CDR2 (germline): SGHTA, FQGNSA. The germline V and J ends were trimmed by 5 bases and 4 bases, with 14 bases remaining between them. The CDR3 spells CASSPPELFTGELFF. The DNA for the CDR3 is TGTGCCAGCAGCCCCCCCGAACTCTTCACCGGGGAGCTGTTTTTT.

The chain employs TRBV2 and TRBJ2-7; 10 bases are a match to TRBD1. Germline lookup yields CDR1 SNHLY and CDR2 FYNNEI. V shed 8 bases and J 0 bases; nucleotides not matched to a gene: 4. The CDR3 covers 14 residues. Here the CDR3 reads CASAGTGVSYEQYF. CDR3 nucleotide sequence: TGTGCCAGCGCCGGGACAGGGGTCTCCTACGAGCAGTACTTC.

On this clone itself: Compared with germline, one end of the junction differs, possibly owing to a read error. The CDR3 spells CASTYTTGGSPWLSF. CDR3 nucleotides: TGTGCCAGCACTTACACGACAGGGGGATCCCCCTGGTTATCCTTC. V and J are TRBV28 and TRBJ1-2; TRBD1 matches 9 bases. The germline gives CDR1 MDHEN, CDR2 SYDVKM. There are 15 residues in the CDR3.

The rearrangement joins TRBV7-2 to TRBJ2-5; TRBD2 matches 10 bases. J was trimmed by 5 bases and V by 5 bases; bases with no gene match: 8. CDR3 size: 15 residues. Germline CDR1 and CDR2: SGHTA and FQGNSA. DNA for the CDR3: TGTGCCAGCAGCCACCCCACTAGCGGGATCGAGACCCAGTACTTC. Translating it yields CASSHPTSGIETQYF.

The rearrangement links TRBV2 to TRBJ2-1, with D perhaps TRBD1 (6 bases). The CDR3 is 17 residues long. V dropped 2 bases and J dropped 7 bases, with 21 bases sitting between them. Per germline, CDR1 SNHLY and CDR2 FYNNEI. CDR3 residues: CASSENPTSRTANEQFF. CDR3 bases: TGTGCCAGCAGTGAAAACCCAACATCGCGGACAGCGAATGAGCAGTTCTTC.

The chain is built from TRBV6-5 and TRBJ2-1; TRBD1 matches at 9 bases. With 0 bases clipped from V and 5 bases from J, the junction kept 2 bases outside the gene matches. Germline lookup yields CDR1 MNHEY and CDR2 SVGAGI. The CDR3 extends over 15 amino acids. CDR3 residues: CASSYSDRGNNEQFF. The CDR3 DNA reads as TGTGCCAGCAGTTACTCGGACAGGGGAAACAATGAGCAGTTCTTC.

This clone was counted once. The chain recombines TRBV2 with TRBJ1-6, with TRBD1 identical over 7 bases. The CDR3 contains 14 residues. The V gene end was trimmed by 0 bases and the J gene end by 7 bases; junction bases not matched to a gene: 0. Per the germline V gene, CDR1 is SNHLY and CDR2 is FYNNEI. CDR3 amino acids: CASSEAQGNSPLHF. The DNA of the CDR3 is TGTGCCAGCAGTGAAGCACAGGGGAATTCACCCCTCCACTTT.

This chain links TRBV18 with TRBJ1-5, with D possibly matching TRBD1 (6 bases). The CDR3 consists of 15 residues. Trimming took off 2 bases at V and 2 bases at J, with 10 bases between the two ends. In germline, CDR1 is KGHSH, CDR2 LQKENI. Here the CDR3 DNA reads TGTGCCAGCTCACCATTACAGGGTGGCAATCAGCCCCAGCATTTT. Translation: CASSPLQGGNQPQHF.